The T cell receptor beta chain described here comes from a study of blood T cell repertoires in COVID-19. There are 17 residues in the CDR3. The V and J ends lost 0 bases and 1 base, in that order; junction bases with no gene match: 4. Germline V gene data show CDR1 as KGHDR and CDR2 as SFDVKD. Repertoires were generated with immunoSEQ multiplex PCR, while TCRdb's copy carries only in-frame clones and drops some. The data hold roughly 260,000 clones, with about 89% observed a single time. The source material was PBMCs or T cells enriched from blood (not recorded which). The receptor comes from a woman younger than 35 who had recovered from COVID-19. The rearrangement uses TRBV24-1 and TRBJ2-3; 9 bases map to TRBD1. The CDR3 spells CATSDLRGDRGTDTQYF. CDR3 coding DNA: TGTGCCACCAGTGATTTGCGGGGGGACAGGGGCACAGATACGCAGTATTTT.